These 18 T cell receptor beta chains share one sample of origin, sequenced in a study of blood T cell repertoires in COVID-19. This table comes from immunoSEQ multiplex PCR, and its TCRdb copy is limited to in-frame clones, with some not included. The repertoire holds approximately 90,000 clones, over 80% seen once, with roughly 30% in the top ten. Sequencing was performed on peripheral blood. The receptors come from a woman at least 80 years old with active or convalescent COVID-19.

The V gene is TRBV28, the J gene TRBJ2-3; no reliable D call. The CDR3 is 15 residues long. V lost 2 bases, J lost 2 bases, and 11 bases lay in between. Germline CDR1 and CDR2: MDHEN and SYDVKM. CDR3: CASSLPTQLTDTQYF. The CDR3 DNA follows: TGTGCCAGCAGTTTACCGACTCAACTCACAGATACGCAGTATTTT.

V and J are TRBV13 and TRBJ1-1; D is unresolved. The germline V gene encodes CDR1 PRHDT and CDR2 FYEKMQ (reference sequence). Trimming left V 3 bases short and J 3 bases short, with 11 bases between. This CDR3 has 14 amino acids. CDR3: CASSFYPRDTEAFF. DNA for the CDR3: TGTGCCAGCAGCTTCTACCCTCGGGACACTGAAGCTTTCTTT.

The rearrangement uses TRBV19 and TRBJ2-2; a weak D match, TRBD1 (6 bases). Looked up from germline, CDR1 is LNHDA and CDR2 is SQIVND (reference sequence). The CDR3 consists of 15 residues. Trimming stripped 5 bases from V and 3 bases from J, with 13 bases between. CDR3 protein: CASSPRQVYTGELFF. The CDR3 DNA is TGTGCCAGTAGTCCCCGACAGGTCTACACCGGGGAGCTGTTTTTT. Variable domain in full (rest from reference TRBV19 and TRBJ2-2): DGGITQSPKYLFRKEGQNVTLSCEQNLNHDAMYWYRQDPGQGLRLIYYSQIVNDFQKGDIAEGYSVSREKKESFPLTVTSAQKNPTAFYLCASSPRQVYTGELFFGEGSRLTVL.

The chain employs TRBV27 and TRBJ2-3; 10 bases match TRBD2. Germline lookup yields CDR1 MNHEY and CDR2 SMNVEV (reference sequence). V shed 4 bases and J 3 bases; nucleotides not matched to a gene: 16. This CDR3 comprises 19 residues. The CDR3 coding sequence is TGTGCCAGCAGTTCAGTTTCGGAACCAATAGCGGGAGGAACAGATACGCAGTATTTT. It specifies CASSSVSEPIAGGTDTQYF.

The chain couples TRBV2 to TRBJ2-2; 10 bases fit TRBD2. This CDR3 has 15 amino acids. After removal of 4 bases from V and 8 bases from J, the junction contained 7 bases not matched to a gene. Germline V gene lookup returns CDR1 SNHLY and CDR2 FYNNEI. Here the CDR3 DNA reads TGTGCCAGCAGTGGGCGACTAGCGGGTTTAGGGGAGCTGTTTTTT. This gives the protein CASSGRLAGLGELFF.

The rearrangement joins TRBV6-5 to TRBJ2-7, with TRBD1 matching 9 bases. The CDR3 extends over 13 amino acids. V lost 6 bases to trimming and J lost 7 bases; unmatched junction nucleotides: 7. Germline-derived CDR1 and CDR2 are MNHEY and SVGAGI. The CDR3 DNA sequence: TGTGCCAGCAGACTAACAGGGGGCTGGGAGCAGTACTTC. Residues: CASRLTGGWEQYF.

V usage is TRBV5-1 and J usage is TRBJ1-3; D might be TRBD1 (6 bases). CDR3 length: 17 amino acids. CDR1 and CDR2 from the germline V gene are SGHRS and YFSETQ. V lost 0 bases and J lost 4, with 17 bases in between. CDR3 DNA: TGCGCCAGCAGCTTGGCCCCTCCAGGGGTGGCCGGAAACACCATATATTTT. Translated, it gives CASSLAPPGVAGNTIYF. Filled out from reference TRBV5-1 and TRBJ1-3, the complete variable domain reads KAGVTQTPRYLIKTRGQQVTLSCSPISGHRSVSWYQQTPGQGLQFLFEYFSETQRNKGNFPGRFSGRQFSNSRSEMNVSTLELGDSALYLCASSLAPPGVAGNTIYFGEGSWLTVV.

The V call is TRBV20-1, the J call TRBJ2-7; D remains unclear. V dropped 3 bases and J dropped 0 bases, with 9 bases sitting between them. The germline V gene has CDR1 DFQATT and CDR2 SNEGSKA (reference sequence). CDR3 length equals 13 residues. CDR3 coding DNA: TGCAGTGCTAGTTCTCGTTTCTCCTACGAGCAGTACTTC. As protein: CSASSRFSYEQYF.

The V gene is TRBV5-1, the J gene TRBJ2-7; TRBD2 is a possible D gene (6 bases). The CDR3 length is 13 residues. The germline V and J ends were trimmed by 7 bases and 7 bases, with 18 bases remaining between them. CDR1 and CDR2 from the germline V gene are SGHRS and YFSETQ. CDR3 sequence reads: CASGGSGKREQYF. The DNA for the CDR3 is TGCGCCAGCGGAGGTAGCGGAAAGAGGGAGCAGTACTTC.

The CDR3 bases are TGTGCCAGCAGCTTCGGACAGGGTGGTGAAGCTTTCTTT. Its protein is CASSFGQGGEAFF. The chain recombines TRBV7-2 with TRBJ1-1, with 8 bases aligning to TRBD1. After removal of 3 bases from V and 7 bases from J, the junction contained 4 bases not matched to a gene. CDR3 length: 13 amino acids. Germline CDR1 reads SGHTA; CDR2 reads FQGNSA.

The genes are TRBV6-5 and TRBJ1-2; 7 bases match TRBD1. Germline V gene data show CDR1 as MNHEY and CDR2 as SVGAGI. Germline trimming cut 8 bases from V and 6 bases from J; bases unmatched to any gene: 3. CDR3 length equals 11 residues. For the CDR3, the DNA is TGTGCCAGCGCAGGGGGACATGGCTACACCTTC. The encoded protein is CASAGGHGYTF.

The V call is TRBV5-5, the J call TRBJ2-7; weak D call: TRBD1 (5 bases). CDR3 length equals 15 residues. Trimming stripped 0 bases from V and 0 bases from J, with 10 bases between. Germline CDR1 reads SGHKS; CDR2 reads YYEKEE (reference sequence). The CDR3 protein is CASSLGARVSYEQYF. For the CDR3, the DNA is TGTGCCAGCAGCTTGGGAGCCAGGGTCTCCTACGAGCAGTACTTC.

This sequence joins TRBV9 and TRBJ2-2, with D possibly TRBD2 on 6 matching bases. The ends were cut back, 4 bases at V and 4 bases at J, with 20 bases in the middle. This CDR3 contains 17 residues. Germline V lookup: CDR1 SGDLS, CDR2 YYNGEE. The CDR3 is CASSLPPGLLPTGELFF. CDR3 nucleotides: TGTGCCAGCAGCCTTCCTCCGGGACTTCTCCCCACCGGGGAGCTGTTTTTT.

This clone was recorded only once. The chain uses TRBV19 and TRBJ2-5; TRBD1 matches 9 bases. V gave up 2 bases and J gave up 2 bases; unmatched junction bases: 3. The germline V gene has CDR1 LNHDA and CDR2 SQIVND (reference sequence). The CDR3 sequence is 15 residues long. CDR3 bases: TGTGCCAGTAGTATATCACAGGGGGCACAAGAGACCCAGTACTTC. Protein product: CASSISQGAQETQYF.

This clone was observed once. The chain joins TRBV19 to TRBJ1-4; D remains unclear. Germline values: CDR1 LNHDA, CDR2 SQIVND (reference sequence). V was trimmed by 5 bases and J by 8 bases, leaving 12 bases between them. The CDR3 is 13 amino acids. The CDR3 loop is CASSEQPKEKLFF. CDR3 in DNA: TGTGCCAGTAGTGAACAGCCGAAGGAAAAACTGTTTTTT.

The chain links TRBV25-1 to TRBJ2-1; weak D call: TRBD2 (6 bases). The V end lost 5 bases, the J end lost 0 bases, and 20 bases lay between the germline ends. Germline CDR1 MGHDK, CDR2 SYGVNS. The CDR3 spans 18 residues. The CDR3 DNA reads TGTGCCAGCAGTCCTATTTGGGGCCTAGCGCGCTCCTACAATGAGCAGTTCTTC. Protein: CASSPIWGLARSYNEQFF. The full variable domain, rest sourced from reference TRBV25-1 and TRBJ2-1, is EADIYQTPRYLVIGTGKKITLECSQTMGHDKMYWYQQDPGMELHLIHYSYGVNSTEKGDLSSESTVSRIRTEHFPLTLESARPSHTSQYLCASSPIWGLARSYNEQFFGPGTRLTVL.

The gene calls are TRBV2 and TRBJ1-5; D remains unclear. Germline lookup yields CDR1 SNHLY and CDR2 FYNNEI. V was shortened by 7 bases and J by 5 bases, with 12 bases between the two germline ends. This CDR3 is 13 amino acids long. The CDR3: CASIDSVDQPQHF. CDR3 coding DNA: TGTGCCAGCATTGACTCGGTGGATCAGCCCCAGCATTTT.

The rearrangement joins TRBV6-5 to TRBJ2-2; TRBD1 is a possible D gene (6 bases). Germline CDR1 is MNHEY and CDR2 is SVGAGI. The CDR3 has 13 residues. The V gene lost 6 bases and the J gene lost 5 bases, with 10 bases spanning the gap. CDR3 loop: CASRTGSTGELFF. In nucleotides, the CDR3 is TGTGCCAGCAGAACAGGGTCTACCGGGGAGCTGTTTTTT.